These T cell receptor beta chains were read from a single sample in a study of T-cell reconstitution after alpha-beta-depleted transplantation in children. Using its own MiXCR run on the PCR reads, TCRdb lists one record per CDR3 protein. The sample holds about 980,000 distinct CDR3 sequences, 25% to 30% seen once. This sample comprised PBMCs, mostly from graft donor cells, obtained 360 days after TCRalphabeta/CD19-depleted stem cell transplant. Receptors were obtained from a boy younger than two who had a stem cell transplant for SCID, so the T cells may come from the graft donor. Both conserved end residues are part of each CDR3. A D gene is named only where the DNA matches it firmly. Expanded clones get a size class; other rows say once, few or many, or leave the size out.

j_gene,d_gene,v_gene,abundance,CDR3nt,CDR3aa
TRBJ2-7,.,TRBV5-1,few,TGCGCCAGCAGCTTGGGTGCTCTACAGATTACCTACGAGCAGTACTTC,CASSLGALQITYEQYF
TRBJ2-7,TRBD1,TRBV5-1,few,TGCGCCAGCAGCACCGGACAGGGGACGACCTACGAGCAGTACTTC,CASSTGQGTTYEQYF
TRBJ2-5,TRBD2,TRBV7-7,.,TGTGCCAGCAGCCTTACCGGGACTAACCAAGAGACCCAGTACTTC,CASSLTGTNQETQYF
TRBJ2-3,.,TRBV12-3/TRBV12-4,.,TGTGCCAGCAGAACTGACAGGCTAGGCACAGATACGCAGTATTTT,CASRTDRLGTDTQYF
TRBJ2-2,TRBD2,TRBV15,few,TGTGCCACCAGTAGCGGGGGGCTCACCGGGGAGCTGTTTTTT,CATSSGGLTGELFF
TRBJ2-6,.,TRBV5-1,.,TGCGCCAGCAGCGTCTATTCATCTGGGGCCAACGTCCTGACTTTC,CASSVYSSGANVLTF
TRBJ2-5,.,TRBV5-4,.,TGTGCCAGCAGCTTGGGGCCCAGGGAAAACCGGGAAGAGACCCAGTACTTC,CASSLGPRENREETQYF
TRBJ2-3,TRBD2,TRBV4-1,once,TGCGCCAGCAGCCAGGCCTACCTAGCGGGGGCCGTAGTGGATACGCAGTATTTT,CASSQAYLAGAVVDTQYF
TRBJ2-1,TRBD1,TRBV29-1,.,TGCAGCGTTGAGGGTTCTCCAGGGGGCCCAACCTACAATGAGCAGTTCTTC,CSVEGSPGGPTYNEQFF
TRBJ1-1,.,TRBV7-2,few,TGTGCCAGCAGCTCGACACTGGAAACTGAAGCTTTCTTT,CASSSTLETEAFF
TRBJ2-5,.,TRBV5-6,few,TGTGCCACCACAAGTCAAGAGACCCAGTACTTC,CATTSQETQYF
TRBJ2-5,TRBD2,TRBV7-2,.,TGTGCCAGCAGCAAGCACGGCGGGGGGGCTGGTAGAGCCCAGTACTTC,CASSKHGGGAGRAQYF
TRBJ2-7,TRBD2,TRBV7-9,.,TGTGCCAGCAGCTTAGATCTAGCGGATAGCTCCTACGAGCAGTACTTC,CASSLDLADSSYEQYF
TRBJ1-1,.,TRBV28,.,TGTGCCAGCACCCGATCCGGGATGACCCATGAAGCTTTCTTT,CASTRSGMTHEAFF
TRBJ2-1,TRBD1,TRBV4-3,.,TGCGCCAGCAGTAGGACAGGGGGCGGGGGCAATGAGCAGTTCTTC,CASSRTGGGGNEQFF
TRBJ1-5,TRBD1,TRBV20-1,few,TGCAGTGCTAGAGACCGTAATAGGGGGCCCAATCAGCCCCAGCATTTT,CSARDRNRGPNQPQHF
TRBJ2-3,TRBD2,TRBV20-1,.,TGCAGTGCTAGAGATTGGGCTAGCGGGGGCCCGAGCACAGATACGCAGTATTTT,CSARDWASGGPSTDTQYF
TRBJ2-3,TRBD2,TRBV20-1,.,TGCAGTGCGGGAGGCGGGACTAGGGTCACAGATACGCAGTATTTT,CSAGGGTRVTDTQYF
TRBJ2-3,TRBD2,TRBV20-1,.,TGCAGTGCCAAGACTAGCGGGAGCACAGATACGCAGTATTTT,CSAKTSGSTDTQYF
TRBJ2-2,TRBD2,TRBV6-5,few,TGTGCCAGCTGGGGGGGTCCAGTCACCGGGGAGCTGTTTTTT,CASWGGPVTGELFF
TRBJ2-7,.,TRBV6-1,.,TGTGCCAGCGTGGCCCGGATCCCGACATTTCCGGGCTACGAGCAGTACTTC,CASVARIPTFPGYEQYF
TRBJ2-1,.,TRBV7-3,.,TGTGCCAGCAGCTTAATACTCTATGAGCAGTTCTTC,CASSLILYEQFF
TRBJ2-3,.,TRBV5-1,.,TGCGCCAGCAGCTTGGTCGTAGACACAGATACGCAGTATTTT,CASSLVVDTDTQYF
TRBJ2-4,.,TRBV5-1,few,TGCGCCAGCAGCCCCCTTAGCCCCTCTGAAAACATTCAGTACTTC,CASSPLSPSENIQYF
TRBJ2-2,TRBD2,TRBV20-1,few,TGCAGTGCTACGGTGGCTAGCGGGGGCCCGACGAACACCGGGGAGCTGTTTTTT,CSATVASGGPTNTGELFF
TRBJ2-3,.,TRBV7-2,.,TGTGCCAGCACCTTACGCGGGTGGTCCGGTAGCACAGATACGCAGTATTTT,CASTLRGWSGSTDTQYF
TRBJ2-7,.,TRBV28,few,TGTGCCAGCAGTTCCCCAGGGATACTAGGCTACGAGCAGTACTTC,CASSSPGILGYEQYF
TRBJ2-1,.,TRBV3-1,few,TGTGCCAGCAGCCAAGATTTTGGCGGGGAAAAGTTAGTCTCCTACAATGAGCAGTTCTTC,CASSQDFGGEKLVSYNEQFF
TRBJ2-7,TRBD1,TRBV29-1,.,TGCAGCGTTGCCGGGACAGGGTTCTACGAGCAGTACTTC,CSVAGTGFYEQYF
TRBJ2-6,.,TRBV6-5,few,TGTGCCAGCAGTTACTCAGCTTCCGGGGCCAACGTCCTGACTTTC,CASSYSASGANVLTF
TRBJ1-3,.,TRBV12-3/TRBV12-4,.,TGTGCCAGCAGCTTCGCCCCACCTTCGGGAAACACCATATATTTT,CASSFAPPSGNTIYF
TRBJ1-1,TRBD1,TRBV20-1,few,TGCAGTGCTCCGGGGAGGCAGGGGGCTGAGGCTTTCTTT,CSAPGRQGAEAFF
TRBJ2-5,TRBD2,TRBV5-1,.,TGCGCCAGCAGCCAGACCGTGGGACTAGTCGGTGAGACCCAGTACTTC,CASSQTVGLVGETQYF
TRBJ2-7,.,TRBV7-9,.,TGTGCCAGCAGCTTTACCAGGGGAGCAGGCGAGCAGTACTTC,CASSFTRGAGEQYF
TRBJ1-1,.,TRBV7-9,.,TGTGCCAGCAGCTTGCGGCAGGGCGAGGGCACTGAAGCTTTCTTT,CASSLRQGEGTEAFF
TRBJ2-7,.,TRBV15,.,TGTGCCACGGGGAACCCCTACGAGCAGTACTTC,CATGNPYEQYF
TRBJ2-5,TRBD2,TRBV2,.,TGTGCCAGCAGTGAAAGTCGGCTAGCGGGGGTGCCGGAGACCCAGTACTTC,CASSESRLAGVPETQYF
TRBJ2-2,TRBD1,TRBV5-1,.,TGCGCCAGCAGCTCTCAACAGGGGACGACGAACACCGGGGAGCTGTTTTTT,CASSSQQGTTNTGELFF
TRBJ2-7,TRBD2,TRBV12-3/TRBV12-4,few,TGTGCCAGCAGCCCTAGGGAGGGGAGCCTGTCCTACGAGCAGTACTTC,CASSPREGSLSYEQYF